These 20 T cell receptor beta chains were sequenced from one sample in a study of blood T cell repertoires in COVID-19. Sequenced by immunoSEQ multiplex PCR; TCRdb stores in-frame clones only, minus some. The sample gives 130,000 to 150,000 clones, 65% to 80% of which show up once; about 3.6% is in the top ten. The sample consisted of peripheral blood. Receptors originate from a man aged 55 to 70 with acute or convalescent COVID-19.

The V gene is TRBV4-3, the J gene TRBJ1-2; D is possibly TRBD1 (5 bases). Germline CDR1 reads LGHNA; CDR2 reads YSLEER. V dropped 3 bases and J dropped 10 bases, with 18 bases sitting between them. CDR3 length equals 14 residues. The CDR3 sequence: CASSHTRDSSLYTF. The CDR3 bases are TGCGCCAGCAGCCACACCCGGGACTCATCCCTCTACACCTTC.

The chain has TRBV7-6 and TRBJ2-3, with D possibly TRBD2 on 6 matching bases. This CDR3 region has 17 residues. Trimming took off 4 bases at V and 3 bases at J, with 20 bases between the two ends. Germline loops: CDR1 SGHVS, CDR2 FNYEAQ. CDR3 amino acids: CASSSLTGGTGTDTQYF. DNA of the CDR3: TGTGCCAGCAGCTCCCTAACTGGCGGGACTGGGACAGATACGCAGTATTTT. Based on the CDR3 plus reference TRBV7-6 and TRBJ2-3, the full variable domain is GAGVSQSPRYKVTKRGQDVALRCDPISGHVSLYWYRQALGQGPEFLTYFNYEAQQDKSGLPNDRFSAERPEGSISTLTIQRTEQRDSAMYRCASSSLTGGTGTDTQYFGPGTRLTVL.

The chain uses TRBV5-8 and TRBJ2-7; the D gene is possibly TRBD1 (6 bases). The V gene lost 3 bases and the J gene lost 6 bases, with 16 bases spanning the gap. CDR1 is SGHTS and CDR2 is YDEGEE in the germline V gene. CDR3 length: 14 residues. CDR3 sequence: CASSYRIQGSEQYF. The CDR3 nucleotides read TGTGCCAGCAGCTACCGGATACAGGGATCCGAGCAGTACTTC.

CDR3 in DNA: TGCAGCGTCATCTTAGCGGGAGATGCGCAGTTCTTC. As protein: CSVILAGDAQFF. V is TRBV29-1 and J is TRBJ2-1; 9 positions agree with TRBD2. V lost 6 bases, J lost 12 bases, and 9 bases stayed unmatched. From germline, CDR1 is SQVTM and CDR2 ANQGSEA. CDR3 size: 12 residues.

The V gene is TRBV3-1 (or the pseudogene TRBV3-2), the J gene TRBJ1-1; D is perhaps TRBD1 (5 bases). The CDR3 has 15 amino acids. CDR1 LGHDT and CDR2 YNNKEL come from the germline V gene (reference sequence). The V end was cut by 3 bases, the J end by 1 base, with 12 bases between. The CDR3 loop is CASSQVWGGNTEAFF. The DNA of the CDR3 is TGTGCCAGCAGCCAGGTCTGGGGGGGGAACACTGAAGCTTTCTTT.

The CDR3 DNA sequence: TGTGTCAGAAGCTTAGGTTTGATGACCCAGGGATTAGATACGCAGTATTTT. It encodes CVRSLGLMTQGLDTQYF. The J gene is TRBJ2-3, the V gene TRBV7-5; no check of the table's D call, TRBD1, against the DNA was made. TRBV7-5 is flagged as a pseudogene. The CDR3 contains 17 residues.

This sequence joins TRBV5-1 and TRBJ1-1; perhaps TRBD1 as D (6 bases). CDR1 and CDR2 from the germline V gene are SGHRS and YFSETQ. V shed 0 bases and J shed 4 bases, with 19 bases lying between them. This CDR3 spans 17 amino acids. CDR3 in DNA: TGCGCCAGCAGCTTGGTTGGTCCCTACGAAGGGGGCACTGAAGCTTTCTTT. Encoded protein: CASSLVGPYEGGTEAFF.

A note on this clone: Other nucleotide sequences from this sample produce the same CDR3. V is TRBV5-1 and J is TRBJ2-3; a possible D gene is TRBD2 (6 bases). CDR1 is SGHRS, CDR2 YFSETQ, per germline. This CDR3 region has 14 residues. Trimming removed 0 bases from V and 4 bases from J, with 9 bases in between. CDR3 DNA: TGCGCCAGCAGCTTGGGCACTAGCTCAGATACGCAGTATTTT. Its protein product is CASSLGTSSDTQYF. The full variable domain, in which reference TRBV5-1 and TRBJ2-3 provide the parts outside the CDR3, is KAGVTQTPRYLIKTRGQQVTLSCSPISGHRSVSWYQQTPGQGLQFLFEYFSETQRNKGNFPGRFSGRQFSNSRSEMNVSTLELGDSALYLCASSLGTSSDTQYFGPGTRLTVL.

V usage is TRBV15 and J usage is TRBJ1-2, with 8 positions matching TRBD1. In germline, CDR1 is LNHNV, CDR2 YYDKDF (reference sequence). This CDR3 has 13 residues. The V and J ends lost 8 bases and 7 bases, in that order; junction bases with no gene match: 9. The CDR3 coding sequence is TGTGCCACCCAGGCCAGGGGGCGGAGTGGCTACACCTTC. It translates to CATQARGRSGYTF.

This clone occurred a few times. The genes are TRBV27 and TRBJ2-7; maybe TRBD1 (6 bases). Germline CDR1 reads MNHEY; CDR2 reads SMNVEV (reference sequence). The CDR3 loop spans 14 amino acids. Trimming shortened V by 5 bases and J by 1 base, and 12 bases separated the two germline ends. CDR3 sequence reads: CASSDRTGSYEQYF. CDR3 sequence (DNA): TGTGCCAGCAGTGATCGTACAGGGTCCTACGAGCAGTACTTC.

The genes are TRBV3-1 (or the pseudogene TRBV3-2) and TRBJ1-2, with 9 nucleotides matching TRBD1. The CDR3 loop spans 13 amino acids. Per germline, CDR1 LGHDT and CDR2 YNNKEL (reference sequence). The J segment lost 8 bases and the V segment lost 4 bases, leaving 5 bases of the junction unmatched. The CDR3 nucleotides read TGTGCCAGCAGCCCCCTACAGGGGGCGGGCTACACCTTC. This encodes CASSPLQGAGYTF.

The rearrangement links TRBV18 to TRBJ2-5; the D is unclear. The CDR3 is made up of 13 amino acids. V shed 3 bases and J shed 1 base, with 6 bases lying between them. Germline CDR1 KGHSH, CDR2 LQKENI. For the CDR3, the DNA is TGTGCCAGCTCACCGCCGGTCCAAGAGACCCAGTACTTC. Amino acid sequence: CASSPPVQETQYF. The full variable domain, with the rest looked up from reference TRBV18 and TRBJ2-5, is NAGVMQNPRHLVRRRGQEARLRCSPMKGHSHVYWYRQLPEEGLKFMVYLQKENIIDESGMPKERFSAEFPKEGPSILRIQQVVRGDSAAYFCASSPPVQETQYFGPGTRLLVL.

The genes are TRBV5-4 and TRBJ1-1; D remains unclear. CDR1 is SGHNT, CDR2 YYREEE, per germline (reference sequence). Between the trimmed V and J ends, which lost 4 bases and 3 bases, there was a span of 10 bases. This CDR3 is 13 amino acids long. For the CDR3, the DNA is TGTGCCAGCAGCACCCCGGAGCACACTGAAGCTTTCTTT. Amino acid sequence: CASSTPEHTEAFF.

The CDR3 coding sequence is TGTGCCAGTAGAGGACAGGGTTCGCAGCCCCAGCATTTT. This codes for CASRGQGSQPQHF. V gene TRBV19 combines with J gene TRBJ1-5; TRBD1 aligns across 8 bases. This CDR3 has 13 residues. CDR1 and CDR2 (germline): LNHDA, SQIVND (reference sequence). With V trimmed by 6 bases and J by 7 bases, 5 bases remained unmatched.

This rearrangement joins TRBV10-3 to TRBJ2-2; 8 positions match TRBD2. Germline CDR1 reads ENHRY; CDR2 reads SYGVKD. The CDR3 spans 16 residues. V lost 8 bases to trimming and J lost 2 bases; unmatched junction nucleotides: 10. The CDR3 here is CAILPGSGRNTGELFF. In DNA form, the CDR3 reads TGTGCCATCTTACCCGGAAGCGGGAGAAACACCGGGGAGCTGTTTTTT.

This chain uses TRBV5-6 with TRBJ2-2; 7 nucleotides line up with TRBD2. The CDR3 has 15 amino acids. The V gene end was trimmed by 2 bases and the J gene end by 5 bases; junction bases not matched to a gene: 6. Germline V CDR1 and CDR2: SGHDT, YYEEEE. The CDR3 here is CASSLRPGGTGELFF. The CDR3 coding sequence is TGTGCCAGCAGCTTAAGGCCCGGGGGGACCGGGGAGCTGTTTTTT.

The chain joins TRBV9 to TRBJ2-1, with D unclear. In germline, CDR1 is SGDLS, CDR2 YYNGEE. CDR3 length: 14 residues. V was trimmed by 0 bases and J by 4 bases, leaving 8 bases between them. CDR3: CASSVGGKYNEQFF. DNA of the CDR3: TGTGCCAGCAGCGTAGGTGGCAAATACAATGAGCAGTTCTTC.

The chain combines TRBV11-1 with TRBJ1-6, with TRBD1 identical over 10 bases. CDR1 is SGHAT and CDR2 is FQDESV in the germline V gene (reference sequence). Trimming cost V 4 bases and J 7 bases; bases outside gene matches: 4. The length of the CDR3 is 15 residues. The CDR3 sequence is CASSSRTGGNSPLHF. The DNA of the CDR3 is TGTGCCAGCAGCTCAAGGACAGGGGGGAATTCACCCCTCCACTTT. Combining the CDR3 with reference TRBV11-1 and TRBJ1-6 gives the whole variable domain EAEVAQSPRYKITEKSQAVAFWCDPISGHATLYWYRQILGQGPELLVQFQDESVVDDSQLPKDRFSAERLKGVDSTLKIQPAELGDSAMYLCASSSRTGGNSPLHFGNGTRLTVT.

The V gene is TRBV28, the J gene TRBJ1-4, with 11 bases that match TRBD1. V shed 3 bases, J shed 8 bases, and the junction held 5 bases outside the gene matches. The CDR3 loop spans 15 amino acids. Germline V lookup: CDR1 MDHEN, CDR2 SYDVKM. The CDR3 DNA reads TGTGCCAGCAGTTTGTGGGACAGGGGGAGGGAAAAACTGTTTTTT. Its protein is CASSLWDRGREKLFF.

The chain recombines TRBV29-1 with TRBJ1-2; weak D call: TRBD1 (5 bases). In germline, CDR1 is SQVTM, CDR2 ANQGSEA. This CDR3 spans 12 amino acids. The ends were cut back, 5 bases at V and 5 bases at J, with 12 bases in the middle. CDR3 in amino acids: CSVKTGEYGYTF. CDR3 DNA: TGCAGCGTTAAGACGGGGGAGTATGGCTACACCTTC. Filled out from reference TRBV29-1 and TRBJ1-2, the complete variable domain reads SAVISQKPSRDICQRGTSLTIQCQVDSQVTMMFWYRQQPGQSLTLIATANQGSEATYESGFVIDKFPISRPNLTFSTLTVSNMSPEDSSIYLCSVKTGEYGYTFGSGTRLTVV.